The present entry profiles one T cell receptor (beta chain) with its context. The data belong to a study of blood T cell repertoires in COVID-19. Background on the study: T cells, B-cell-depleted T cells, or PBMCs provided the cDNA or gDNA that served as material.

Per the study methods: Amplification from reference gene primers served as the basis for estimated nucleated cell counts. The protocol was immunoSEQ multiplex PCR, while the TCRdb copy is restricted to in-frame clones and leaves out a portion. The D gene and trimming were derived from the DNA, and the V and J assignments and clone size from that table. This table has about 280,000 clones, nearly 90% appearing once. This CDR3 region has 14 residues. The germline V and J ends were trimmed by 8 bases and 3 bases, with 17 bases remaining between them. Looked up from germline, CDR1 is SEHNR and CDR2 is FQNEAQ (reference sequence).

The sequence derives from a woman under 30 with acute COVID-19. The chain carries TRBV7-9 and TRBJ2-7, with D perhaps TRBD2 (6 bases). Sequenced: PBMCs or T cells enriched from blood (not recorded which). The DNA of the CDR3 is TGTGCCAGCGATGGGGGAGGCACCTACTACGAGCAGTACTTC. Translated, it gives CASDGGGTYYEQYF. The full variable domain, its missing parts supplied by reference TRBV7-9 and TRBJ2-7, is DTGVSQNPRHKITKRGQNVTFRCDPISEHNRLYWYRQTLGQGPEFLTYFQNEAQLEKSRLLSDRFSAERPKGSFSTLEIQRTEQGDSAMYLCASDGGGTYYEQYFGPGTRLTVT.